This T cell receptor (beta chain) appears in the sequencing data of a study of shared clonotypes between healthy human individuals. Study overall: CD4 naive cells filled three plates per donor, CD4 memory three, CD8 naive two and CD8 memory one.

Clones were sequenced by immunoSEQ multiplex PCR, and TCRdb holds only the in-frame ones, with some missing. The sample consists of 2.3 million or so clones, approximately 93% of them appearing once. All the donors were Caucasian adults who lived in Nashville, Tennessee. Naive CD4+ cells were CD45RA-selected; the remaining cells were memory. This TCR was sampled from a man in his late teens or twenties in good health. Some clones in this sample may be carry-over from other donors' samples. The sequenced material came from naive CD4+ T cells from PBMCs. Sample subset: CD45RA+ positively selected.

The CDR3 loop reads CASSGRASSGNTIYF. As DNA, the CDR3 is TGTGCCAGCAGTGGACGGGCGAGCTCTGGAAACACCATATATTTT. The V call is TRBV2, the J call TRBJ1-3, with D unclear. V was shortened by 4 bases and J by 0 bases, with 10 bases between the two germline ends. CDR3 length equals 15 residues. Germline values: CDR1 SNHLY, CDR2 FYNNEI.